This T cell receptor (beta chain) comes out of a study of kidney transplant recipient with SARS-CoV-2 infection. MiXCR, run by TCRdb on the reads, gives a single entry per CDR3 protein. Here the sample spans under 250,000 distinct CDR3 sequences, around 28% being singletons. V lost 6 bases, J lost 4 bases, and 22 bases lay in between. This CDR3 spans 16 amino acids. Sequencing used a blood sample, obtained at baseline and on day 111 from a kidney transplant recipient. V and J are TRBV5-7 and TRBJ1-2; D is ambiguous. TRBV5-7 is placed among ORFs of uncertain function. This clonotype was sampled from a male patient in his thirties who had COVID-19 and was a kidney transplant recipient. Some T cells here may be from the graft donor. CDR3 coding DNA: TGTGCCAGCACTAAATGTCTTGCGCGAAAGACCTATGGCTACACCTTC. Its translation: CASTKCLARKTYGYTF.